What follows are 29 T cell receptor beta chains derived from one specimen sequenced in a study of T cells in Graves' hyperthyroidism and ophthalmopathy. RNA transcripts served as the template for amplifying TCR beta CDR3 regions. With the HTBI primer set, the TCR CDR3 went through a first round of RT-PCR. Using its own MiXCR run on the multiplex PCR reads, TCRdb lists one record per CDR3 protein. The table lists some 420,000 distinct CDR3 sequences, approximately 13% of them singletons. Sequenced input: blood. All receptors come from a woman between 18 and 29 years old with Graves' hyperthyroidism.

In this sample, this clonotype turned up many times. The rearrangement uses TRBV12-3 or TRBV12-4 and TRBJ1-1, with D tentatively TRBD1 (6 bases). The CDR3 runs 12 residues. V gave up 7 bases and J gave up 8 bases, with 14 bases separating them. The CDR3 is CASKKSTGEAFF. In DNA, the CDR3 is TGTGCCAGCAAAAAGTCGACAGGCGAAGCTTTCTTT.

Notes on this clonotype: One end of the junction does not line up with germline, which may come from a read error. The chain links TRBV6-2 or TRBV6-3 to TRBJ2-3; 11 nucleotides match TRBD1. From germline, CDR1 is MNHEY and CDR2 SVGEGT. The CDR3 sequence is 14 residues long. The CDR3 here is CASRRTGGTDTHYF. CDR3 nucleotide sequence: TGTGCCAGCAGGAGGACAGGGGGCACAGATACGCATTATTTT.

In the case of this clonotype: A junction end diverges from the germline sequence, so it may reflect a read error. The chain links TRBV7-2 to TRBJ2-1; no definite D call. The germline V gene encodes CDR1 SGHTA and CDR2 FQGNSA. CDR3 size: 15 residues. The CDR3 loop is CASSLVTSSYNEQSF. The CDR3, as DNA: TGTGCCAGCAGCCTAGTGACAAGCTCCTACAATGAGCAGTCCTTC.

This clonotype was recorded at least ten times. The chain combines TRBV5-1 with TRBJ2-5; 7 bases agree with TRBD2. The germline V gene encodes CDR1 SGHRS and CDR2 YFSETQ. Trimming cost V 0 bases and J 1 base; bases outside gene matches: 6. The CDR3 loop spans 16 amino acids. CDR3 protein: CASSLEAGEIQETQYF. CDR3 bases: TGCGCCAGCAGCTTGGAGGCGGGAGAAATCCAAGAGACCCAGTACTTC.

This clonotype was counted between two and nine times. The V and J genes are TRBV12-3 or TRBV12-4 and TRBJ1-1, with D unclear. There are 15 residues in the CDR3. V dropped 10 bases and J dropped 1 base, with 19 bases sitting between them. The CDR3 coding sequence is TGTGCCACCCACTGGGATTTAGTAGGGAACACTGAAGCTTTCTTT. It encodes CATHWDLVGNTEAFF.

This clonotype was seen a few times. This sequence joins TRBV3-1 and TRBJ1-2, with D possibly TRBD1 on 6 matching bases. Germline V CDR1 and CDR2: LGHDT, YNNKEL (reference sequence). This CDR3 comprises 16 residues. V was trimmed by 0 bases and J by 2 bases, leaving 13 bases between them. CDR3: CASSQDLDRVNYGYTF. CDR3 nucleotides: TGTGCCAGCAGCCAAGACTTGGACAGAGTAAACTATGGCTACACCTTC.

The chain recombines TRBV27 with TRBJ1-1; tentatively, D is TRBD1 (5 bases). The V end was cut by 5 bases, the J end by 3 bases, with 13 bases between. The CDR3 covers 14 residues. In germline, CDR1 is MNHEY, CDR2 SMNVEV (reference sequence). CDR3 sequence reads: CASSMEGRDTEAFF. The CDR3 coding sequence is TGTGCCAGCAGTATGGAGGGGCGAGACACTGAAGCTTTCTTT.

The sample holds many counts of this clonotype. The chain carries TRBV3-1 and TRBJ2-7; TRBD1 matches 7 bases. CDR3 length: 13 residues. Germline assignment: CDR1 LGHDT and CDR2 YNNKEL (reference sequence). V shed 3 bases, J shed 5 bases, and the junction held 4 bases outside the gene matches. The CDR3 sequence is CASSQEQGNEQYF. As DNA, the CDR3 is TGTGCCAGCAGCCAGGAACAGGGGAACGAGCAGTACTTC.

The V gene is TRBV5-1, the J gene TRBJ2-7, with TRBD2 identical over 7 bases. Germline trimming cut 7 bases from V and 4 bases from J; bases unmatched to any gene: 5. The CDR3 is made up of 12 amino acids. CDR1 is SGHRS and CDR2 is YFSETQ in the germline V gene. CDR3: CASAGESYEQYF. For the CDR3, the DNA is TGCGCCAGCGCGGGGGAGTCTTACGAGCAGTACTTC.

This sequence joins TRBV19 and TRBJ2-5, with 10 bases matching TRBD2. Trimming cost V 5 bases and J 7 bases; bases outside gene matches: 7. This CDR3 has 14 amino acids. Germline CDR1 is LNHDA and CDR2 is SQIVND (reference sequence). CDR3 sequence: CASSPSGSPATQYF. CDR3 in DNA: TGTGCCAGTAGTCCTAGCGGGAGTCCAGCGACCCAGTACTTC. The complete variable domain, with remaining parts taken from reference TRBV19 and TRBJ2-5, reads DGGITQSPKYLFRKEGQNVTLSCEQNLNHDAMYWYRQDPGQGLRLIYYSQIVNDFQKGDIAEGYSVSREKKESFPLTVTSAQKNPTAFYLCASSPSGSPATQYFGPGTRLLVL.

This clonotype has at least ten counts. The rearrangement links TRBV28 to TRBJ2-1; 9 positions match TRBD1. The CDR3 has 15 amino acids. V gave up 3 bases and J gave up 5 bases; unmatched junction bases: 5. Germline V gene data show CDR1 as MDHEN and CDR2 as SYDVKM. The CDR3 loop is CASSLGQGLDNEQFF. CDR3 in DNA: TGTGCCAGCAGTTTGGGACAGGGATTGGACAATGAGCAGTTCTTC.

In this sample, this clonotype turned up many times. The rearrangement uses TRBV24-1 and TRBJ2-1; D is unclear. Germline V CDR1 and CDR2: KGHDR, SFDVKD. The CDR3 is made up of 15 amino acids. Between the trimmed V and J ends, which lost 4 bases and 4 bases, there was a span of 13 bases. The CDR3 bases are TGTGCCACCAGTGACGCCCCAGGTGTTTACAATGAGCAGTTCTTC. It is translated as CATSDAPGVYNEQFF.

This clonotype showed up just a few times. In DNA form, the CDR3 reads TGCAGTGCTAGAGACCGGATGGCCTACGAGCAGTACTTC. Its protein product is CSARDRMAYEQYF. The genes are TRBV20-1 and TRBJ2-7; D not resolved. The CDR3 is made up of 13 amino acids. CDR1 is DFQATT and CDR2 is SNEGSKA in the germline V gene (reference sequence). The V end was cut by 0 bases, the J end by 2 bases, with 8 bases between.

This clonotype was detected many times. A read error may explain this, as a much larger clone is one base away. This chain joins TRBV2 and TRBJ2-1, with D hard to call. Germline CDR1 and CDR2: SNHLY and FYNNEI. The CDR3 has 11 amino acids. V lost 3 bases and J lost 4, with 1 base in between. The CDR3 reads CASSEYNEQFF. Here the CDR3 DNA reads TGTGCCAGCAGTGAGTACAATGAGCAGTTCTTC.

This clonotype has more than one count but fewer than ten. V gene TRBV6-1 combines with J gene TRBJ2-1; D is undetermined. CDR1 MNHNS and CDR2 SASEGT come from the germline V gene. The CDR3 extends over 16 amino acids. Trimming removed 5 bases from V and 2 bases from J, with 16 bases in between. CDR3 residues: CASSQPGLAAYNEQFF. The CDR3 DNA follows: TGTGCCAGCAGTCAACCAGGTTTGGCAGCCTACAATGAGCAGTTCTTC.

The chain uses TRBV5-6 and TRBJ2-7, with D possibly being TRBD2 (5 bases). Germline assignment: CDR1 SGHDT and CDR2 YYEEEE. This CDR3 has 14 residues. Trimming left V 4 bases short and J 1 base short, with 12 bases between. CDR3 residues: CASSPRGPSYEQYF. The CDR3 DNA reads as TGTGCCAGCAGCCCACGGGGTCCGTCCTACGAGCAGTACTTC. Looking up the rest from reference TRBV5-6 and TRBJ2-7 gives the full variable domain: DAGVTQSPTHLIKTRGQQVTLRCSPKSGHDTVSWYQQALGQGPQFIFQYYEEEERQRGNFPDRFSGHQFPNYSSELNVNALLLGDSALYLCASSPRGPSYEQYFGPGTRLTVT.

There are many counts of this clonotype. The chain employs TRBV2 and TRBJ2-1, with 8 bases aligning to TRBD2. This CDR3 has 15 amino acids. Trimming at V came to 4 bases and at J to 9 bases, leaving 11 bases not matched to a gene. Germline CDR1 SNHLY, CDR2 FYNNEI. The CDR3 DNA reads TGTGCCAGCAGTGCTAATAGCGGGATTGTGGTTGAGCAGTTCTTC. The encoded protein is CASSANSGIVVEQFF.

The genes are TRBV9 and TRBJ2-5, with 10 positions matching TRBD2. V lost 0 bases and J lost 7; bases outside the gene matches: 6. The CDR3 runs 15 residues. Germline V lookup: CDR1 SGDLS, CDR2 YYNGEE. The CDR3 region is CASSVGLAGEGTQYF. CDR3 nucleotides: TGTGCCAGCAGCGTAGGGCTAGCGGGAGAGGGGACCCAGTACTTC.

This clonotype was counted many times. The J gene is TRBJ2-1, the V gene TRBV24-1; D unresolved. The length of the CDR3 is 12 residues. The V gene lost 11 bases and the J gene lost 5 bases, with 12 bases spanning the gap. Looked up from germline, CDR1 is KGHDR and CDR2 is SFDVKD. The DNA of the CDR3 is TGTGCCAGACAAAGGACGGACAATGAGCAGTTCTTC. It translates to CARQRTDNEQFF.

The CDR3 region is CASSVEGPGGSYNEQFF. The CDR3 region has the DNA TGTGCCAGCAGCGTAGAGGGCCCAGGGGGCTCCTACAATGAGCAGTTCTTC. This chain joins TRBV9 and TRBJ2-1; 7 nucleotides line up with TRBD1. Per the germline V gene, CDR1 is SGDLS and CDR2 is YYNGEE. The CDR3 is made up of 17 amino acids. With V trimmed by 0 bases and J by 0 bases, 6 bases remained unmatched. The full variable domain, its missing parts supplied by reference TRBV9 and TRBJ2-1, is DSGVTQTPKHLITATGQRVTLRCSPRSGDLSVYWYQQSLDQGLQFLIQYYNGEERAKGNILERFSAQQFPDLHSELNLSSLELGDSALYFCASSVEGPGGSYNEQFFGPGTRLTVL.

In its sample, this clonotype was seen many times. DNA for the CDR3: TGTGCCAGTAGTTACGGGACAGAGCAGTTCTTC. This gives the protein CASSYGTEQFF. The chain carries TRBV19 and TRBJ2-1, with D perhaps matching TRBD1 (6 bases). Germline values: CDR1 LNHDA, CDR2 SQIVND (reference sequence). V dropped 5 bases and J dropped 10 bases, with 9 bases sitting between them. The CDR3 runs to 11 residues. Looking up the rest from reference TRBV19 and TRBJ2-1 gives the full variable domain: DGGITQSPKYLFRKEGQNVTLSCEQNLNHDAMYWYRQDPGQGLRLIYYSQIVNDFQKGDIAEGYSVSREKKESFPLTVTSAQKNPTAFYLCASSYGTEQFFGPGTRLTVL.

This clonotype was recorded at least ten times. The chain has TRBV18 and TRBJ2-3, with TRBD1 identical over 8 bases. This CDR3 comprises 15 residues. Germline V lookup: CDR1 KGHSH, CDR2 LQKENI. With 3 bases clipped from V and 0 bases from J, the junction kept 2 bases outside the gene matches. CDR3 nucleotide sequence: TGTGCCAGCTCACCCGGACAGGGAAGCACAGATACGCAGTATTTT. Encoded protein: CASSPGQGSTDTQYF.

The table lists this clonotype with a few counts. The chain recombines TRBV6-2 or TRBV6-3 with TRBJ2-1; possible D gene TRBD2, 5 bases. V lost 10 bases and J lost 0, with 13 bases in between. The CDR3 is made up of 14 amino acids. Germline assignment: CDR1 MNHEY and CDR2 SVGEGT. The CDR3 sequence: CATNRAGSYNEQFF. The CDR3 nucleotides are TGTGCCACCAACCGGGCGGGCTCCTACAATGAGCAGTTCTTC.

In this sample, this clonotype turned up a few times. The chain combines TRBV14 with TRBJ2-5, with D possibly being TRBD1 (6 bases). There are 22 residues in the CDR3. Per germline, CDR1 SGHDN and CDR2 FVKESK. The V gene lost 0 bases and the J gene lost 3 bases, with 32 bases spanning the gap. The CDR3 is CASSQDMAAHFAGEIGKETQYF. The CDR3 DNA follows: TGTGCCAGCAGCCAAGATATGGCGGCCCATTTTGCAGGGGAAATTGGTAAAGAGACCCAGTACTTC.

This clonotype was detected ten times or more. The gene calls are TRBV10-3 and TRBJ1-1, with D unclear. The germline V and J ends were trimmed by 0 bases and 0 bases, with 14 bases remaining between them. CDR1 ENHRY and CDR2 SYGVKD come from the germline V gene. This CDR3 contains 17 residues. The CDR3: CAISESPRVGLNTEAFF. The DNA of the CDR3 is TGTGCCATCAGTGAGTCTCCGAGGGTCGGGTTGAACACTGAAGCTTTCTTT.

By frequency in the sample, this clonotype is large. V gene TRBV6-1 combines with J gene TRBJ2-7; D is possibly TRBD2 (6 bases). V was pared by 1 base and J by 2 bases, with 9 bases between. Looked up from germline, CDR1 is MNHNS and CDR2 is SASEGT. This CDR3 is 14 amino acids long. The CDR3 here is CASSEGRDPYEQYF. CDR3 nucleotides: TGTGCCAGCAGTGAAGGGCGGGACCCCTACGAGCAGTACTTC.

There are many counts of this clonotype. The V and J genes are TRBV28 and TRBJ2-3; TRBD2 agrees at 8 bases. The CDR3 consists of 11 residues. Germline assignment: CDR1 MDHEN and CDR2 SYDVKM. The J segment lost 3 bases and the V segment lost 11 bases, leaving 1 base of the junction unmatched. This CDR3 is CASGGTDTQYF. The CDR3, as DNA: TGTGCCTCGGGGGGGACAGATACGCAGTATTTT.

This clonotype turned up a few times. The genes are TRBV10-3 and TRBJ2-7; TRBD2 agrees at 14 bases. This CDR3 spans 14 amino acids. Per the germline V gene, CDR1 is ENHRY and CDR2 is SYGVKD. J was trimmed by 5 bases and V by 6 bases; bases with no gene match: 3. The CDR3 sequence: CAIRGTSGSNEQYF. DNA of the CDR3: TGTGCCATCAGAGGGACTAGCGGGAGTAACGAGCAGTACTTC.

This clonotype was observed many times. The rearrangement joins TRBV28 to TRBJ1-1, with D unclear. Trimming took off 7 bases at V and 1 base at J, with 13 bases between the two ends. The germline CDR1 and CDR2 sequences are MDHEN and SYDVKM. This CDR3 comprises 14 residues. CDR3 in DNA: TGTGCCAGCATCATAGGGTATACGAACACTGAAGCTTTCTTT. Protein: CASIIGYTNTEAFF.